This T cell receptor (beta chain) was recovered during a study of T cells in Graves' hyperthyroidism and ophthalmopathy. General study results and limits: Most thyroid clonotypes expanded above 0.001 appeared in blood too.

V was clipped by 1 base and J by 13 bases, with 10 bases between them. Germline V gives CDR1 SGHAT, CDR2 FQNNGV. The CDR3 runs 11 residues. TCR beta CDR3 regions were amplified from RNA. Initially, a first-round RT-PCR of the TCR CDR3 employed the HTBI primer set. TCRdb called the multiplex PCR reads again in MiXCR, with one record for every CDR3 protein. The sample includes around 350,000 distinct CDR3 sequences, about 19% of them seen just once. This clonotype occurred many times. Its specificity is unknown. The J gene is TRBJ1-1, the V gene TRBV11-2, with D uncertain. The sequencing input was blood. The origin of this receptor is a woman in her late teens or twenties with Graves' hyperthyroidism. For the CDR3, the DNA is TGTGCCAGCAGCTTAGGGCTGAAGGGTTTCTTT. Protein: CASSLGLKGFF.